This TCR beta chain comes out of a study of early stage breast cancer tumors. On the study more broadly: The ER+/PR+/HER2- tumors included 7 or 8 ductal and four lobular carcinomas. General observations from the study: Tumors had 2.5 to 3-fold higher T cell density and higher clonality than adjacent normal breast tissue.

V lost 1 base and J lost 7, with 14 bases in between. The CDR3 extends over 15 amino acids. Germline CDR1 reads SEHNR; CDR2 reads FQNEAQ (reference sequence). Concerning this clone itself: Its specificity is unknown.

Measured with immunoSEQ multiplex PCR; TCRdb has only the in-frame clones, and not every one. The table has over 40,000 clones, over 75% seen once. Sequencing was performed on blood. The TCR sequence derives from a person aged 40-50 years with breast cancer. V and J are TRBV7-9 and TRBJ1-3; D uncertain. CDR3 residues: CASSLGDGETNTIYF. CDR3 DNA sequence: TGTGCCAGCAGCTTAGGAGACGGGGAAACTAACACCATATATTTT.